The entry below gives a single TCR beta chain sequence along with its context. Its antigen is not identified. The sample originates from a study of Ad26.COV2.S vaccination and SARS-CoV-2 variants. Study-wide context: Doses of Ad26.COV2.S were injected into muscle once or twice, 56 days apart.

Repertoires were generated with immunoSEQ multiplex PCR, while TCRdb's copy carries only in-frame clones and drops some. The sample holds under 400,000 clones, more than 75% seen once. Study observations and caveats: In vaccinated individuals, spike-specific CD8+ and CD4+ T cell responses reportedly displayed substantial breadth. Breadth of non-spike TCRs did not differ between vaccinees and placebo recipients.

Treatment indicated: about 20 received Ad26.COV2.S at low or high dose, single or two shots; 5 received placebo; per-sample allocation not given. It was on day 63 after the first vaccine or placebo injection that samples were taken. With 5 bases clipped from V and 2 bases from J, the junction kept 13 bases outside the gene matches. CDR1 is MNHNY, CDR2 SVGAGI, per germline (reference sequence). This CDR3 has 17 amino acids. The sequence came from a person between 18 and 65 years old who received the Ad26.COV2.S COVID-19 vaccine or a placebo. Source: peripheral blood, taken in a trial of Ad26.COV2.S vaccine versus placebo. V usage is TRBV6-6 and J usage is TRBJ1-2, with 8 bases matching TRBD1. As DNA, the CDR3 is TGTGCCAGCAGTCCTACCTTCTCCAGGGGGCGCAACTATGGCTACACCTTC. Its translation is CASSPTFSRGRNYGYTF.